This TCR beta chain derives from a study of blood T cell repertoires in COVID-19. This CDR3 is built from 15 residues. J lost 3 bases, V lost 5 bases, and 6 bases had no gene match. Per the germline V gene, CDR1 is PRHDT and CDR2 is FYEKMQ (reference sequence). Participants had their cohort set by participant-reported clinical history. Only in-frame clones appear in the TCRdb table, and some are missing; sequencing was by immunoSEQ multiplex PCR. The sample holds 300,000 to 400,000 clones, roughly 84% seen once. This TCR was sampled from a woman aged 25 to 39 who had recovered from COVID-19. This rearrangement joins TRBV13 to TRBJ1-3, with TRBD1 matching over 8 bases. Sample: PBMCs or T cells enriched from blood (not recorded which). Here the CDR3 reads CASSPGQVGGNTIYF. In DNA, the CDR3 is TGTGCCAGCAGCCCGGGACAGGTCGGTGGAAACACCATATATTTT.